This T cell receptor beta chain was identified in a study of glioma-infiltrating T cells after dendritic cell vaccination. Method: immunoSEQ multiplex PCR; TCRdb's copy keeps in-frame clones and lacks some. The data contain 85,000 to 95,000 clones, about nine tenths of them singletons. No glioblastoma patient carried an isocitrate dehydrogenase mutation. Looked up from germline, CDR1 is SGHVS and CDR2 is FQNEAQ. The CDR3 has 15 amino acids. Trimming removed 5 bases from V and 1 base from J, with 12 bases in between. The chain carries TRBV7-8 and TRBJ2-1; TRBD1 might be the D (6 bases). The TCR originated in a human donor with glioblastoma. The sample here was blood, taken before dendritic cell vaccination. The CDR3 bases are TGTGCCAGCAGCCTGAACAGGGCGTCCTACAATGAGCAGTTCTTC. Its protein product is CASSLNRASYNEQFF.